This T cell receptor (beta chain) was captured in a study of cytomegalovirus exposure and HLA in healthy donors. Whole-study context: The same platform as the approximately 640 first-cohort repertoires was used for the roughly 130 validation repertoires, a later analysis reported.

The assay was immunoSEQ multiplex PCR, and TCRdb's table has in-frame clones only and misses some. The sample shows under 200,000 clones, about nine tenths of them seen only once. The receptor's source is a woman younger than 45 in good health and CMV-seronegative. The sample consisted of PBMCs.

CDR3 nucleotide sequence: TGCGCCAGCAGTCAAGAAATAGCGAGACAGTTACCCCAGCATTTT. It yields the protein CASSQEIARQLPQHF. The gene calls are TRBV23-1 and TRBJ1-5, with a weak D call TRBD1 (5 bases). TRBV23-1 is known as an ORF, though its function is uncertain. This CDR3 is built from 15 residues. V dropped 2 bases and J dropped 10 bases, with 18 bases sitting between them.